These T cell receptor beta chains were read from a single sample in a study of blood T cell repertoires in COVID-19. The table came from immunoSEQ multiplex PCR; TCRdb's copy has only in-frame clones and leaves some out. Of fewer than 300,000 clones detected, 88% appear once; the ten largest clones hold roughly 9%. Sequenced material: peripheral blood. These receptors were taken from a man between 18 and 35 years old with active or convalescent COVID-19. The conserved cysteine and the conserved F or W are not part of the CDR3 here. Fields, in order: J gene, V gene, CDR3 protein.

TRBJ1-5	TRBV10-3	AISESGSNPGWPQH
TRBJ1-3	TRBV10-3	AIIGTGDTGNTIY
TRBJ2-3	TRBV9	ASSALAGGPVDTQY
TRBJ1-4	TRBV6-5	ASSLGTDNEKLF
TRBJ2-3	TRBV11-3	ASSSGQGAFIDTQY
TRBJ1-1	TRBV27	ASSLSGRGNTEAF
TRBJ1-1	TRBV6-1	ASSERGDGAEAF
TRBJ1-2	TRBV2	ASRTDSPWGYT
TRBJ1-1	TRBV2	ASSEPAGNTEAF
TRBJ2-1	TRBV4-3	ASSQLAGTNNEQF
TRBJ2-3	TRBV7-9	ASSYSPGQGARDTQY